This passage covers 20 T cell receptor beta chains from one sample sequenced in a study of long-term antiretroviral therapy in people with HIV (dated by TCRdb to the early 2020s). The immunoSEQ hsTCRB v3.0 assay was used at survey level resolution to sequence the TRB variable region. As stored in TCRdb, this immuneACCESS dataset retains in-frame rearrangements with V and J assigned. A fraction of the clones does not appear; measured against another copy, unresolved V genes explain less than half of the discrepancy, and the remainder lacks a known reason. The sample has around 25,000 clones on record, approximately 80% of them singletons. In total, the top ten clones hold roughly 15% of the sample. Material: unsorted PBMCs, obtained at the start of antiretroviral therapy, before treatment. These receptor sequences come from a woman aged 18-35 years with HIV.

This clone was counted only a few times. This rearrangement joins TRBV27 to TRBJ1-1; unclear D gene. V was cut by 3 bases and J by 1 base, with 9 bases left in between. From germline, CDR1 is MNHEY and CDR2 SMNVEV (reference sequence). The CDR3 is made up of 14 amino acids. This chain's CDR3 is CASSFRASNTEAFF. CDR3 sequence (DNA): TGTGCCAGCAGTTTTCGGGCCTCGAACACTGAAGCTTTCTTT.

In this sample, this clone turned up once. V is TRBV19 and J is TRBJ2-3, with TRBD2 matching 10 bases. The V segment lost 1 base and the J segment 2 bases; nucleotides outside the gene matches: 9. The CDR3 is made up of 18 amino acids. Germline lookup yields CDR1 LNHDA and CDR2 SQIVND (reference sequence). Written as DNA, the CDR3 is TGTGCCAGTAGTATAGCAAGCGGGGGGGCACGGAACACAGATACGCAGTATTTT. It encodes CASSIASGGARNTDTQYF.

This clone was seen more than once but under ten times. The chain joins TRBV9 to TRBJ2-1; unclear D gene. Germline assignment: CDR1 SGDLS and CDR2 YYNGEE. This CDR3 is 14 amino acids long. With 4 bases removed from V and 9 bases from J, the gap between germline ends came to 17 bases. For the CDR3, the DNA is TGTGCCAGCAGCCCCTATTTCGTAGTCAGTGAGCAGTTCTTC. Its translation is CASSPYFVVSEQFF.

CDR3 sequence reads: CAISEAGNTEAFF. The DNA for the CDR3 is TGTGCCATCAGTGAAGCGGGGAACACTGAAGCTTTCTTT. The chain joins TRBV10-3 to TRBJ1-1; D is undetermined. In germline, CDR1 is ENHRY, CDR2 SYGVKD. V lost 3 bases to trimming and J lost 1 base, with 6 bases between them. The CDR3 is made up of 13 amino acids.

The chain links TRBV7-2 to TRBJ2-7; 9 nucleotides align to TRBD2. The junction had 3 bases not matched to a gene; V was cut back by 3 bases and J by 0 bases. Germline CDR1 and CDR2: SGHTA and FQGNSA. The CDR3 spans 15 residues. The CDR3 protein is CASSFSSGSSYEQYF. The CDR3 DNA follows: TGTGCCAGCAGCTTCAGTAGCGGGAGCTCCTACGAGCAGTACTTC.

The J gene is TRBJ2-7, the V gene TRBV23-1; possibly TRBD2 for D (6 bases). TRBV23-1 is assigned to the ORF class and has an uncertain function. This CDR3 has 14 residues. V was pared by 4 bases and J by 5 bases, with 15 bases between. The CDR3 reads CASSREEGTHEQYF. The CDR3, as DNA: TGCGCCAGCAGTCGGGAGGAGGGGACCCACGAGCAGTACTTC.

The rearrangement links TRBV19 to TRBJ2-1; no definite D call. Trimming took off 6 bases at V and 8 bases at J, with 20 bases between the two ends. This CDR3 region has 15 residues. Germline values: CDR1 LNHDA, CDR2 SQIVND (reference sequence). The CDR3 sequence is CASRHSSVLGHEQFF. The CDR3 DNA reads TGTGCCAGTAGACATAGCTCGGTCTTGGGCCATGAGCAGTTCTTC. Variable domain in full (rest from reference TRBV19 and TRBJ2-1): DGGITQSPKYLFRKEGQNVTLSCEQNLNHDAMYWYRQDPGQGLRLIYYSQIVNDFQKGDIAEGYSVSREKKESFPLTVTSAQKNPTAFYLCASRHSSVLGHEQFFGPGTRLTVL.

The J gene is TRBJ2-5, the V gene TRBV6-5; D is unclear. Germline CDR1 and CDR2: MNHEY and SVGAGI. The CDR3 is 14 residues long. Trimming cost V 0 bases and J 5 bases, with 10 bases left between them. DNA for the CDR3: TGTGCCAGCAGTTACTCGCAAGTTTTGGAGACCCAGTACTTC. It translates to CASSYSQVLETQYF.

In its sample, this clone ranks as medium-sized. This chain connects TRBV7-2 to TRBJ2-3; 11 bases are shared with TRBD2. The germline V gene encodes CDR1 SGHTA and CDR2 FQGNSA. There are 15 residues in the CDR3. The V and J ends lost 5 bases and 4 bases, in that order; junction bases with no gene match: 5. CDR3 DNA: TGTGCCAGCAGCCCGGATAGCGGGGGGGCAGATACGCAGTATTTT. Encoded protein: CASSPDSGGADTQYF.

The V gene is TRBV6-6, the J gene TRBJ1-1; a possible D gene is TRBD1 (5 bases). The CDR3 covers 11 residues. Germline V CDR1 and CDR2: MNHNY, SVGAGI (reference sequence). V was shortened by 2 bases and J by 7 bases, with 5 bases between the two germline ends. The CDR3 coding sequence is TGTGCCAGCAGTTACCAGGGTGAAGCTTTCTTT. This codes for CASSYQGEAFF.

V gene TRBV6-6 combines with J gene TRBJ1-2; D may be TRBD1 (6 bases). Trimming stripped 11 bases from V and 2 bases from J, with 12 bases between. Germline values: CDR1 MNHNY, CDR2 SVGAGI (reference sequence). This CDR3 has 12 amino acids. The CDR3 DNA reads TGTGCCCAAGGGGGACCGAACTATGGCTACACCTTC. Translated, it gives CAQGGPNYGYTF.

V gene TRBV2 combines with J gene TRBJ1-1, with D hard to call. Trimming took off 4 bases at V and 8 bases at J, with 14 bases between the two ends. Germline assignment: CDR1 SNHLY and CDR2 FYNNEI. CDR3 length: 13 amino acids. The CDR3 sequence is CASSVGSSSEAFF. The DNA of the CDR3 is TGTGCCAGCAGTGTGGGCAGTAGTTCCGAAGCTTTCTTT.

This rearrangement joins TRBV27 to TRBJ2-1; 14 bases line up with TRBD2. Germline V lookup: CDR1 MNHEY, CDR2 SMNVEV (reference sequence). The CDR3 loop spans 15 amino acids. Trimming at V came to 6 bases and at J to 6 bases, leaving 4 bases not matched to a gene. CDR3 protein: CASRGTSGRGNEQFF. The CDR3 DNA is TGTGCCAGCAGAGGGACTAGCGGGAGAGGCAATGAGCAGTTCTTC.

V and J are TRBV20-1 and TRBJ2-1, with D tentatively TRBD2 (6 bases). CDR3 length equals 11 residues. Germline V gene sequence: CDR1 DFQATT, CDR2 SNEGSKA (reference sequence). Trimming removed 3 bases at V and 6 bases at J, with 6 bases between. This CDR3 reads CSARGGNEQFF. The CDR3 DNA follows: TGCAGTGCTAGGGGAGGCAATGAGCAGTTCTTC.

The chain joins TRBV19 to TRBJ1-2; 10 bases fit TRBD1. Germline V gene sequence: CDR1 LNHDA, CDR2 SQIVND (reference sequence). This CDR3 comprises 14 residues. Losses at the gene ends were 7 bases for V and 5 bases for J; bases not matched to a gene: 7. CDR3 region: CASTNPGQGYGYTF. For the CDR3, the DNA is TGTGCCAGTACCAATCCGGGACAGGGGTATGGCTACACCTTC. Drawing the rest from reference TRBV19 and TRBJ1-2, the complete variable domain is DGGITQSPKYLFRKEGQNVTLSCEQNLNHDAMYWYRQDPGQGLRLIYYSQIVNDFQKGDIAEGYSVSREKKESFPLTVTSAQKNPTAFYLCASTNPGQGYGYTFGSGTRLTVV.

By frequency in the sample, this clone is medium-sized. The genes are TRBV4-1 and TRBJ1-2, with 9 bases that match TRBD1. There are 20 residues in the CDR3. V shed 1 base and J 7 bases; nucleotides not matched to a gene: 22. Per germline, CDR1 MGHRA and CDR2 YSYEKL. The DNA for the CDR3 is TGCGCCAGCAGCCAAGTTAAAGTATACAGGGGGCTCGTCTTCGTAATTGGCTACACCTTC. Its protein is CASSQVKVYRGLVFVIGYTF.

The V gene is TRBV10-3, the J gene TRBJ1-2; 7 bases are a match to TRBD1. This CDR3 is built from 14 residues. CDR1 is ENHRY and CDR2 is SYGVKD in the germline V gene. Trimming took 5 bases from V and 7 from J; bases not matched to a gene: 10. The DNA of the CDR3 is TGTGCCATCAGTAGACTTACAGGGGACGGTGGCTACACCTTC. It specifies CAISRLTGDGGYTF.

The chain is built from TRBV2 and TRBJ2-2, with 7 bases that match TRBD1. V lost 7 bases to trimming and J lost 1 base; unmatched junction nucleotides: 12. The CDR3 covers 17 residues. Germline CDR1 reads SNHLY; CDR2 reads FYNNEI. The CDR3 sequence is CASTYSPRQGNTGELFF. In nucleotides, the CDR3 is TGTGCCAGCACCTACTCTCCGCGACAGGGGAACACCGGGGAGCTGTTTTTT. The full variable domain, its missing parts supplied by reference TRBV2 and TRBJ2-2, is EPEVTQTPSHQVTQMGQEVILRCVPISNHLYFYWYRQILGQKVEFLVSFYNNEISEKSEIFDDQFSVERPDGSNFTLKIRSTKLEDSAMYFCASTYSPRQGNTGELFFGEGSRLTVL.

The CDR3 loop is CASSGTGTSGGEQYF. In nucleotides, the CDR3 is TGCGCCAGCAGCGGTACCGGGACTAGCGGGGGCGAGCAGTACTTC. The V and J genes are TRBV5-1 and TRBJ2-7; 14 nucleotides match TRBD2. The V gene's germline CDR1 is SGHRS and CDR2 YFSETQ. The CDR3 sequence is 15 residues long. Trimming took 4 bases from V and 6 from J; bases not matched to a gene: 6.

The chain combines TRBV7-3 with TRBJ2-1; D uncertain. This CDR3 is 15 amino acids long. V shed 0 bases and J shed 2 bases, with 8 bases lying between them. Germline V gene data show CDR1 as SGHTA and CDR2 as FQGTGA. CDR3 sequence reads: CASSLTMEPYNEQFF. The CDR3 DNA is TGTGCCAGCAGCTTAACTATGGAGCCCTACAATGAGCAGTTCTTC.